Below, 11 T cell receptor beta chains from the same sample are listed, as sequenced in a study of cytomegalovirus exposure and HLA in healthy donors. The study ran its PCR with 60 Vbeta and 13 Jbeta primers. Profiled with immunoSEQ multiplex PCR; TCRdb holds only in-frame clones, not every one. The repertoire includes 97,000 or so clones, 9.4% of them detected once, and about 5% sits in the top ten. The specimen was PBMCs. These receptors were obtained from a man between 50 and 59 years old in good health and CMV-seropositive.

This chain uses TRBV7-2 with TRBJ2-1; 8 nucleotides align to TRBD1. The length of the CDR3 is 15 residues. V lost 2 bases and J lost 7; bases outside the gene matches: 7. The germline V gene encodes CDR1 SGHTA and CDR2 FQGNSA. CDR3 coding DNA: TGTGCCAGCAGCTTAACGGGACAGGACCGGAATGAGCAGTTCTTC. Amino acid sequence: CASSLTGQDRNEQFF.

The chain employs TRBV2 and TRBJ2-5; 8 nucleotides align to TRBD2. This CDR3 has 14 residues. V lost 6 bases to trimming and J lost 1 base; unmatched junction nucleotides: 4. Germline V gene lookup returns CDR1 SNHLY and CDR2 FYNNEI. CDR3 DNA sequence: TGTGCCAGCAGGGGAACTAGCGGCCAAGAGACCCAGTACTTC. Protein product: CASRGTSGQETQYF.

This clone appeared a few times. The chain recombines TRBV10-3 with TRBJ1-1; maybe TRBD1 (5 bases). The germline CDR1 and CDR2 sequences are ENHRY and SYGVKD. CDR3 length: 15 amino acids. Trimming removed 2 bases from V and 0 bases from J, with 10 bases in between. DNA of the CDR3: TGTGCCATCAGTGAGAGGGGCGGCATGAACACTGAAGCTTTCTTT. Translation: CAISERGGMNTEAFF.

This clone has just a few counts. The CDR3 reads CASSIGTSGGQETQYF. CDR3 DNA sequence: TGTGCCAGTAGTATTGGGACTAGCGGGGGGCAAGAGACCCAGTACTTC. This chain joins TRBV19 and TRBJ2-5, with 15 bases that match TRBD2. Trimming cost V 3 bases and J 2 bases; bases outside gene matches: 1. Per the germline V gene, CDR1 is LNHDA and CDR2 is SQIVND (reference sequence). The CDR3 consists of 16 residues.

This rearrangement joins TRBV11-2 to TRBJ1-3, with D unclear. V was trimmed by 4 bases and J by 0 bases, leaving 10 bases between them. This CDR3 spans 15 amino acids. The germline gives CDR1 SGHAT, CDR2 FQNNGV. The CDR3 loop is CASSSLQFSGNTIYF. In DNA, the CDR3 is TGTGCCAGCAGCTCGCTACAGTTCTCTGGAAACACCATATATTTT.

CDR3 residues: CASSSRPAANEKLFF. The CDR3, as DNA: TGTGCCAGCAGTTCCAGGCCGGCAGCTAATGAAAAACTGTTTTTT. This chain connects TRBV27 to TRBJ1-4, with D unresolved. CDR3 length equals 15 residues. The germline V gene encodes CDR1 MNHEY and CDR2 SMNVEV (reference sequence). Deletions cut 4 bases from V and 3 bases from J, with 12 bases between.

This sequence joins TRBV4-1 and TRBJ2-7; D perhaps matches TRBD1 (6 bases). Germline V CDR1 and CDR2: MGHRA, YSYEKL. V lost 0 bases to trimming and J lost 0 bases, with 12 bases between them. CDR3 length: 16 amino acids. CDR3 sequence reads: CASSQDPRTDSYEQYF. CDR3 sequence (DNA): TGCGCCAGCAGCCAAGATCCCCGGACAGACTCCTACGAGCAGTACTTC.

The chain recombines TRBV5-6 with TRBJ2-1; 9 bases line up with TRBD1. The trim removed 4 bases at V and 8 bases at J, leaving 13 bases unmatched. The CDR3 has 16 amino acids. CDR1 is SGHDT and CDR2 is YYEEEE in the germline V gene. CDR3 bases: TGTGCCAGCAGCGAGCAGGGACAGGGTAGGGAGGATGAGCAGTTCTTC. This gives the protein CASSEQGQGREDEQFF.

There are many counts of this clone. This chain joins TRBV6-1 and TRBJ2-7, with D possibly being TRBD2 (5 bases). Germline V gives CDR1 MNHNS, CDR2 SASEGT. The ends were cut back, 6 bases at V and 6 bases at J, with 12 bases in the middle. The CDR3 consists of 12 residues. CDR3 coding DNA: TGTGCCAGCAGGGACGGCGCGGGCGAGCAGTACTTC. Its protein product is CASRDGAGEQYF.

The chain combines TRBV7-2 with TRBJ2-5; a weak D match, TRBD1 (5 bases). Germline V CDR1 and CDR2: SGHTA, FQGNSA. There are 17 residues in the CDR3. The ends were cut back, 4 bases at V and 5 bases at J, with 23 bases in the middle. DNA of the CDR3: TGTGCCAGCAGCTGGTCCCAGGGCAGGGTTGTTGTGGAGACCCAGTACTTC. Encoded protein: CASSWSQGRVVVETQYF.

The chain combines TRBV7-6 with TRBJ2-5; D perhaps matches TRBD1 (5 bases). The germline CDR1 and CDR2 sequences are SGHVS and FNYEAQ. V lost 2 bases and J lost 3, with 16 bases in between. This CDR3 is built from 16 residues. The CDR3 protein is CASSLYDSGLKETQYF. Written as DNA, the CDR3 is TGTGCCAGCAGCTTATATGACAGTGGGCTTAAAGAGACCCAGTACTTC.